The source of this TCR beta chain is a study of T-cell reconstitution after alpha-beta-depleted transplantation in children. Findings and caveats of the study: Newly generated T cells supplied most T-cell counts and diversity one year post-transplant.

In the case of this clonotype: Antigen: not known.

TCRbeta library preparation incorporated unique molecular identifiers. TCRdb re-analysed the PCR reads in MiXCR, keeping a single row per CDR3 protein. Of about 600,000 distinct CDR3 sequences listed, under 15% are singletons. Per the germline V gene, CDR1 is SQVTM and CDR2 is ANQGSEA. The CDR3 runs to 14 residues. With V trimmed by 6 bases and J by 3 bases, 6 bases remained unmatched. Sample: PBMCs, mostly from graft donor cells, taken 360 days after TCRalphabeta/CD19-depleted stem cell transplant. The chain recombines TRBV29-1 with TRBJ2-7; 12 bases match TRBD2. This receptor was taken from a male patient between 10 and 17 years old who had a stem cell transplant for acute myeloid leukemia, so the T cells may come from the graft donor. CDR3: CSVSLAGGLYEQYF. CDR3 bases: TGCAGCGTCTCACTAGCGGGAGGACTCTACGAGCAGTACTTC.